A selection of T cell receptor beta chains follows, all from one sample in a study of blood T cell repertoires in COVID-19. TCRdb's copy holds only in-frame clones and misses some; the assay was immunoSEQ multiplex PCR. The repertoire holds 150,000 to 200,000 clones, with less than 85% as singletons. Sequencing input: peripheral blood. The receptors originated from a woman of 80 years or more with acute or convalescent COVID-19. The CDR3 runs from the conserved cysteine through the conserved F or W. The D gene is left open where the match is weak. Some rows have no size entry. The others give once, few or many, or a class for an expanded clone.

CASSPPGTGGFGYTF | TGTGCCAGCAGCCCGCCCGGGACAGGGGGCTTTGGCTACACCTTC | TRBV28 | - | TRBJ1-2 | TRBD1
CASSQDLGLAGDGYEQYF | TGTGCCAGCAGCCAAGACTTGGGACTAGCGGGAGACGGCTACGAGCAGTACTTC | TRBV4-2 | - | TRBJ2-7 | TRBD2
CASRDNGQPQHF | TGTGCCAGCAGGGACAACGGACAGCCCCAGCATTTT | TRBV2 | - | TRBJ1-5 | -
CASSRSGRADTQYF | TGTGCCAGCAGTCGTAGCGGGCGCGCAGATACGCAGTATTTT | TRBV6-5 | - | TRBJ2-3 | TRBD2
CASSWTGFPSNEKLFF | TGCGCCAGCAGCTGGACAGGGTTCCCCAGCAATGAAAAACTGTTTTTT | TRBV5-1 | once | TRBJ1-4 | TRBD1
CSGSSYNEQFF | TGCAGTGGCAGCTCCTACAATGAGCAGTTCTTC | TRBV20-1 | - | TRBJ2-1 | -
CASSLSGLRGTQYF | TGTGCCAGCAGCTTGAGCGGCCTCCGGGGGACCCAGTACTTC | TRBV5-5 | - | TRBJ2-5 | -
CASAGQGIGYEKLFF | TGTGCCAGTGCGGGACAGGGAATCGGATATGAAAAACTGTTTTTT | TRBV19 | - | TRBJ1-4 | TRBD1
CASSPPSGRASNEQFF | TGTGCCAGCTCACCACCCAGCGGGAGGGCCAGCAATGAGCAGTTCTTC | TRBV18 | - | TRBJ2-1 | TRBD2
CASSYRTGLAGYNEQFF | TGTGCCAGCAGCTATAGAACGGGACTAGCGGGCTACAATGAGCAGTTCTTC | TRBV7-2 | - | TRBJ2-1 | TRBD2
CASSPWTGGAYNEQFF | TGCGCCAGCAGCCCCTGGACAGGGGGCGCCTACAATGAGCAGTTCTTC | TRBV5-1 | - | TRBJ2-1 | TRBD1
CASSGQGQAGELFF | TGTGCCAGCAGCGGACAGGGTCAGGCCGGGGAGCTGTTTTTT | TRBV9 | few | TRBJ2-2 | TRBD1
CASSRTGFQTGELFF | TGTGCCAGCAGCCGAACAGGGTTTCAAACCGGGGAGCTGTTTTTT | TRBV27 | - | TRBJ2-2 | -
CASTHYRGQGDSPLHF | TGTGCCAGCACCCACTACCGGGGACAGGGGGATTCACCCCTCCACTTT | TRBV27 | - | TRBJ1-6 | TRBD1
CASSEGLAGGNEQFF | TGTGCCAGCAGTGAAGGACTAGCGGGAGGCAATGAGCAGTTCTTC | TRBV2 | - | TRBJ2-1 | TRBD2
CATRDSNTGELFF | TGTGCCACCCGGGACTCCAACACCGGGGAGCTGTTTTTT | TRBV24-1 | - | TRBJ2-2 | -
CASSPPGQGPSEQYF | TGTGCCAGCAGCCCCCCGGGACAGGGGCCCTCGGAGCAGTACTTC | TRBV6-2/TRBV6-3 | - | TRBJ2-7 | TRBD1
CASSFRRGNPGNYNEQFF | TGTGCCAGCTCATTCCGGCGCGGGAACCCAGGGAACTACAATGAGCAGTTCTTC | TRBV18 | - | TRBJ2-1 | -
CASSLVWGVGEQPQHF | TGTGCCAGCAGCTTAGTGTGGGGGGTAGGAGAGCAGCCCCAGCATTTT | TRBV7-2 | once | TRBJ1-5 | -
CAWADRNSYEQYF | TGTGCCTGGGCCGACAGGAACTCCTACGAGCAGTACTTC | TRBV30 | - | TRBJ2-7 | -
CASSRQGAHSPLHF | TGTGCCAGCAGTCGACAGGGGGCTCATTCACCCCTCCACTTT | TRBV6-6 | - | TRBJ1-6 | TRBD1
CASSPGTSGVDEQFF | TGTGCCAGCAGCCCGGGGACTAGCGGGGTCGATGAGCAGTTCTTC | TRBV5-8 | - | TRBJ2-1 | TRBD2
CASKALLGNGQYF | TGTGCCAGTAAAGCTCTACTAGGAAATGGGCAGTATTTT | TRBV7-8 | once | TRBJ2-3 | -